This TCR beta chain was recorded in a study of cytomegalovirus exposure and HLA in healthy donors (dated 2017 in TCRdb). Broadly, across the study: According to an earlier analysis of 587 of the donors, 150 million to 200 million T cells yielded some 120 million unique TCR beta sequences and about 300 Gb of sequence data. About 300 gigabases of sequencing data and around 80 million unique TCR sequences made up an early release that covered roughly 670 HLA-typed donors. The genetic ancestry cluster associated with self-reported Caucasian donors included about 81% of the roughly 400 genotyped donors. The aim of the study was to test whether cataloging public T cell receptors could identify signatures of past pathogen exposure. Using immunosequencing, the study profiled T cell repertoires from 500 to 800 subjects and related those repertoires to cytomegalovirus serostatus. Along with the approximately 650-subject first cohort, a separate validation cohort of around 120 different subjects was used. The study combined high-throughput TCR immunosequencing, statistical association of individual TCRs with disease status, and machine learning to predict cytomegalovirus infection status. A later analysis re-examined previously published TCR beta repertoires from just over 650 donors and added high-resolution HLA genotyping to investigate patterns of TCR occurrence. Rather than using new phenotypic data, the later analysis identified candidate immune exposures from TCR beta sequences and from how often those sequences occurred across donors. To decide whether each TCR beta V gene segment behaved as functional or pseudogenic, an earlier analysis of some 580 of the donors relied on high-throughput TCR beta sequencing. Alongside the repertoire data, information on donor age, sex, ethnicity and CMV serostatus was compiled. In a later genetic analysis, genome-wide SNP genotypes for about 65% of the roughly 670 donors were used, and that subset was treated as a discovery cohort. All discovery cohort repertoires had been generated on a single sequencing platform. HLA typing covered class I and class II loci at four-digit resolution. The number of donors typed differed by locus, with about 629-630 for A, B, C, DRB1 and DQB1, roughly 550 for DQA1, 600 to 610 for DPA1, and 450 to 480 for DPB1. Roughly five DR-DQ haplotypes were handled as single units for association and clustering, since linkage in the cohort was strong. Among 300 to 500 genotyped donors of the cohort, an average of approximately 220,000 unique TCR beta nucleotide sequences was sequenced per donor, of which roughly 17% were non-productive. Here is what the overall study found, with its caveats: According to a later analysis, parvovirus B19, influenza, CMV and Epstein-Barr virus appeared linked to several top co-occurrence clusters. Three of the identified cytomegalovirus-associated TCR beta chains were confirmed in vitro to be specific for cytomegalovirus antigens. The sequencing pipeline was judged likely to have produced a cluster of highly shared sequence variants as a technical artifact. Some IMGT-functional V segments, including TRBV6-2 and TRBV6-3, could not be distinguished by the 87-base-pair reads and were therefore excluded. Over 15 rarely observed V segments, including chromosome 9 orphons, were excluded from the earlier analysis of 550 to 700 of the donors because counts were too low. Strong co-occurrence of HLA alleles, especially DR and DQ, made assigning TCR associations to individual alleles difficult. Cytomegalovirus status was reported to be diagnosed by the classifier with high specificity and sensitivity in both the original and validation cohorts. Broadly in line with IMGT annotations, most TCR beta V segments showed up in productive rearrangements about 90% or about 30% of the time in an earlier analysis of roughly 590 of the donors. In a later analysis, the rate of TCR association differed among HLA loci, with DRB1 alleles having the most associated TCRs and HLA-C alleles having the fewest. Linkage disequilibrium might explain the correlated functional status among segregating V segments, but an unknown experimental factor could not be ruled out. A further reported finding was that TCR beta sequences accurately predicted the HLA-A and HLA-B alleles for most subjects in the first cohort. In a later genetic analysis, a missense DCLRE1C variant was associated with V-gene and J-gene trimming of TCR beta chains, and the association was replicated in an independent cohort. It was suggested by the authors that the approach could potentially be generalized to other disease states and immunological phenotypes. The presence/absence analyses assumed that sequencing depth was roughly uniform across donors, and that assumption may not be true. The cohort was sequenced for TCR beta chains only, and without alpha or paired-chain data the features that could be detected were limited. The only immune exposure information available for the cohort was CMV serostatus. Compared with the 666-donor mean, donors in an Asian-associated ancestry cluster had fewer N-insertions in productive TCRs, according to a later genetic analysis. At a false discovery rate of 0.05, a later analysis linked 15,000 to 20,000 TCR beta sequences to specific HLA alleles. In a later analysis, most CMV-associated TCR beta chains were found to appear HLA-restricted, with HLA associations seemingly driven largely by CMV exposure. HLA typing was unavailable for some donors at each locus, so association tests used only the typed subset. Most TCR sequences were seen in very few donors, while some public TCRs were found in many individuals. In a later analysis, HLA-associated TCR beta chains were found to be more clonally expanded and to have lower generation probabilities than equally common non-associated chains. In the study, 150 to 200 TCR beta chains were listed as associated with cytomegalovirus.

The cohort comprised some 700 healthy bone marrow donors. All cohort members were sampled while nominally healthy, although unrecorded immune exposures were likely present. The donor tested CMV seronegative and was one of the 352 seronegative cohort members. A peripheral blood sample was provided by each donor, and peripheral blood mononuclear cells were used for TCR beta sequencing. Genomic DNA was extracted from the blood cell samples with the Qiagen DNeasy Blood Extraction Kit. As for this clone: Its target antigen remains unknown. Base qualities are not at hand, and no much larger clone is one base apart.

The method behind the library was the immunoSEQ multiplex PCR assay. The multiplex PCR relied on a mix of 60 forward primers for TCR Vbeta segments and 13 reverse primers for TCR Jbeta segments. Amplification of the CDR3 region of rearranged TCR beta genes was performed with a multiplex PCR assay on genomic DNA. Amplified TCR beta libraries were sequenced as 87-base-pair reads on the Illumina HiSeq System. Turning to the authors' computational methods: In a later analysis, about 80 million unique TCR beta chains were counted across the roughly 610 repertoires, and around 10 million of these chains were shared by at least two donors. A nearest-neighbor algorithm error-corrected the raw reads and collapsed the reads into unique sequences, merging closely related sequences to remove PCR and sequencing errors. Alignment of CDR3 sequences to IMGT reference sequences was used to assign V, D and J gene segments. For a sequence to be retained, a match of at least six nucleotides was required to both a V gene segment and a J gene segment. A rearrangement counted as productive if the CDR3 had no stop codons and remained in frame with V and J, and every other rearrangement counted as non-productive. Following IMGT convention, CDR3 was defined as the stretch from the second conserved V-encoded cysteine up to the conserved J-encoded phenylalanine. The earlier analysis of some 580 of the donors excluded any sequence lacking an unambiguous match to a single V gene segment. An earlier analysis of under 750 of the donors called V segments functional above 56.7% productive rearrangements and segregating when the between-donor standard deviation exceeded 5%. To diagnose cytomegalovirus status from the catalog of TCR beta chain sequences, a statistical classification framework was built. A later analysis assigned V and J genes by comparing TCR nucleotide sequences with IMGT/GENE-DB human TR gene sequences. A later analysis assigned CDR3 sequences and most-parsimonious VDJ recombination scenarios with the TCRdist pipeline. A later analysis defined each TCR beta chain by its CDR3 amino acid sequence plus V-gene family, and excluded reads lacking a unique V-gene family. As a way to deal with suspected cross-contamination and a sequencing artifact, a later analysis dropped approximately 570 nucleotide sequences that were highly shared and had low generation probability. For each public chain, a later analysis derived a clonal expansion index from normalized ranks of inferred template counts within each repertoire. In a later analysis, generation probabilities were computed with a VDJ recombination model fitted to out-of-frame rearrangements, and the resulting probabilities were checked against IGoR. In a later analysis, hypergeometric tests were used to score TCR-TCR, TCR-HLA and TCR-CMV co-occurrence, with a repertoire-size bias correction applied to TCR pairs. In a later analysis, false discovery rates were estimated by permuting HLA or CMV assignments 20 times. A later analysis grouped co-occurring TCRs with DBSCAN, adding TCRdist sequence similarity when clustering within HLA-allele-positive subsets. Co-occurrence clustering excluded repertoires with fewer than 30,000 or more than 120,000 public chains, plus five with anomalous nucleotide sharing. The immuneACCESS repertoire file appears here via TCRdb, limited to in-frame rearrangements. These files lack a portion of the clones; in checked studies, under half of the deficit traces to unresolved V genes, and the cause of the others is not known. That table is the source of V, J and clone size, and D and trimming were worked out from the DNA. The sample yields around 65,000 clones; roughly 78% were counted once. The biggest ten clones account for about 4.7% of the sample.

The V end loses 6 bases and the J end loses 2 bases, and a stretch of 19 bases separates them. The CDR3 numbers 15 residues from cysteine through phenylalanine. Only the CDR3 DNA stays, 45 bases, in frame from base 1. Reading the germline V gene gives CDR1 SQVTM and CDR2 ANQGSEA. The source material was PBMCs. Recombination connected TRBV29-1 to TRBJ1-2, and TRBD1 may be the D gene, going by 6 matching bases. The TCR sequence derives from a young woman in good health and CMV-seronegative. The CDR3 here reads CSVPFPKQGNYGYTF. The DNA reads as follows: TGCAGCGTCCCATTCCCCAAACAGGGCAACTATGGCTACACCTTC.